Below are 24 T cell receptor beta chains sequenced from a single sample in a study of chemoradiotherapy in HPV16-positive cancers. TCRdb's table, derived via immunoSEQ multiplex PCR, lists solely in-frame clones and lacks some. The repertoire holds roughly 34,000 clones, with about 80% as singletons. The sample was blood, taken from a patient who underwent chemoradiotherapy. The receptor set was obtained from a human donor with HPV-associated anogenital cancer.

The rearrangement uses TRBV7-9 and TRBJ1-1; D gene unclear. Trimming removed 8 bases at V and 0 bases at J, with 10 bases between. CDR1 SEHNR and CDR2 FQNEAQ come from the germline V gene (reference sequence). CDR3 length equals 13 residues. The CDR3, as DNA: TGTGCCAGCCGGGGAGCGATGAACACTGAAGCTTTCTTT. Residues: CASRGAMNTEAFF.

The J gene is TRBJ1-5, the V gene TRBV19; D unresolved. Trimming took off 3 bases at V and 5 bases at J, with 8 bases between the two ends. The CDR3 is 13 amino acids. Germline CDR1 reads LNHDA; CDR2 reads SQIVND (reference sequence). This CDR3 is CASSMEPYQPQHF. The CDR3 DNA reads TGTGCCAGTAGTATGGAACCCTATCAGCCCCAGCATTTT.

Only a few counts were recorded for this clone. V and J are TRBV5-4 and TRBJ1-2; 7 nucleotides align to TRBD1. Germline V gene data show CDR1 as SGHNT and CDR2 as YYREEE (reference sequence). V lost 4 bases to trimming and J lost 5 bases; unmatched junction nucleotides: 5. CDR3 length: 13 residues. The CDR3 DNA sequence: TGTGCCAGCAGCGCCGGGACAGAGTATGGCTACACCTTC. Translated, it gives CASSAGTEYGYTF. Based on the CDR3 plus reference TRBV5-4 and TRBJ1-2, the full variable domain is ETGVTQSPTHLIKTRGQQVTLRCSSQSGHNTVSWYQQALGQGPQFIFQYYREEENGRGNFPPRFSGLQFPNYSSELNVNALELDDSALYLCASSAGTEYGYTFGSGTRLTVV.

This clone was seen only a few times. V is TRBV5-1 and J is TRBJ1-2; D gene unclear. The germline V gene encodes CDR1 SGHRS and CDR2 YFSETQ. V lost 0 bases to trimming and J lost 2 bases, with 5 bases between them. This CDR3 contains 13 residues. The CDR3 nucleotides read TGCGCCAGCAGCTTGGGAGGGAACTATGGCTACACCTTC. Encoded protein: CASSLGGNYGYTF.

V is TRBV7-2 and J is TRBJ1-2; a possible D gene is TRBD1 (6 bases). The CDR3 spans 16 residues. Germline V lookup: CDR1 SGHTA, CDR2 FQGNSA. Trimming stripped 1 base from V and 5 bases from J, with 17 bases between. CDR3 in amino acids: CASSLVATGRRYGYTF. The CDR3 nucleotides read TGTGCCAGCAGCTTAGTGGCGACAGGCAGGAGGTATGGCTACACCTTC.

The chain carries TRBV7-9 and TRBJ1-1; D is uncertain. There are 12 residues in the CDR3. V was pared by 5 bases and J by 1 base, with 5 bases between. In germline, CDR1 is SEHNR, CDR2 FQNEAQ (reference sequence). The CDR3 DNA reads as TGTGCCAGCAGCATAGGGAACACTGAAGCTTTCTTT. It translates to CASSIGNTEAFF.

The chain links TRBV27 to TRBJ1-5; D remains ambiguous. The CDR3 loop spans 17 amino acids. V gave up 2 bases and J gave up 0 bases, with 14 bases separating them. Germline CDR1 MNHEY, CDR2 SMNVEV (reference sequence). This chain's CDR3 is CASSLRWQDVSNQPQHF. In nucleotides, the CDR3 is TGTGCCAGCAGTTTACGGTGGCAGGACGTTAGCAATCAGCCCCAGCATTTT.

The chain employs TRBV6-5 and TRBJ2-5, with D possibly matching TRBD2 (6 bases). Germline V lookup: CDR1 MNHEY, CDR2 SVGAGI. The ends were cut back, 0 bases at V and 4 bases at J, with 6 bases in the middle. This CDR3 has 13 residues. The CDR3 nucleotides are TGTGCCAGCAGTTACTCGGGGGGAGAGACCCAGTACTTC. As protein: CASSYSGGETQYF.

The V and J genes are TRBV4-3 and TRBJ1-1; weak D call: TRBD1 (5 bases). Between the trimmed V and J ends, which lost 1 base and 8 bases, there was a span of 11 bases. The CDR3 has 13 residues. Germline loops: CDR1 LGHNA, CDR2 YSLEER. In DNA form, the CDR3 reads TGCGCCAGCAGCCAAGTACAGGCCGGGGAAGCTTTCTTT. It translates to CASSQVQAGEAFF.

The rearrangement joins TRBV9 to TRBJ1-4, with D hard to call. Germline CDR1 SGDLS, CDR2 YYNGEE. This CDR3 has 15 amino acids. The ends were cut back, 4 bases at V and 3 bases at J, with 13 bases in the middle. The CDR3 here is CASSPAGFSNEKLFF. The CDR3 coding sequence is TGTGCCAGCAGCCCCGCGGGATTTTCTAATGAAAAACTGTTTTTT.

The CDR3 DNA follows: TGTGCCAGCAGCGCCCGCACGGAAAGCACAGATACGCAGTATTTT. Translation: CASSARTESTDTQYF. The V and J genes are TRBV11-3 and TRBJ2-3; no firm D call. V was trimmed by 5 bases and J by 0 bases, leaving 12 bases between them. Germline values: CDR1 SGHNT, CDR2 YENEEA. The CDR3 spans 15 residues.

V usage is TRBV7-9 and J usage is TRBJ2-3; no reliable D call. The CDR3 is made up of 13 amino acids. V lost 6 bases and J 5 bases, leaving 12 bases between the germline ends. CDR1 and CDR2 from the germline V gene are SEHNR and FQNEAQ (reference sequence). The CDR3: CASSPLERDTQYF. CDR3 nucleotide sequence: TGTGCCAGCAGTCCTTTAGAGAGAGATACGCAGTATTTT.

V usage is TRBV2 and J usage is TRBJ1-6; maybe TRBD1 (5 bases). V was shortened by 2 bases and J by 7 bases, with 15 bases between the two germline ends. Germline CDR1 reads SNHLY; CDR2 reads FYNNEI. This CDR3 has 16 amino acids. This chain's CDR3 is CASSEWTRDSNSPLHF. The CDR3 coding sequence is TGTGCCAGCAGTGAATGGACAAGAGACAGCAATTCACCCCTCCACTTT.

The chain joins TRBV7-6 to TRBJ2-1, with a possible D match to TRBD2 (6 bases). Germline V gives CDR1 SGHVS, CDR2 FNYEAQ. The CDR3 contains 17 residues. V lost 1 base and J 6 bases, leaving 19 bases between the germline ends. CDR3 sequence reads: CASSLGGRPMDANEQFF. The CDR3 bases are TGTGCCAGCAGCTTAGGGGGGAGGCCCATGGATGCCAATGAGCAGTTCTTC.

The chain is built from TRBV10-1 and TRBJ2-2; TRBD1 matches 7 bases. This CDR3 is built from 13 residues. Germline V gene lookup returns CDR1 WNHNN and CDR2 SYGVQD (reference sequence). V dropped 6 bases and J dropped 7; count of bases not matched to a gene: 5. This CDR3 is CASSPRQGGELFF. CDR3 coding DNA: TGCGCCAGCAGCCCGAGACAGGGCGGGGAGCTGTTTTTT.

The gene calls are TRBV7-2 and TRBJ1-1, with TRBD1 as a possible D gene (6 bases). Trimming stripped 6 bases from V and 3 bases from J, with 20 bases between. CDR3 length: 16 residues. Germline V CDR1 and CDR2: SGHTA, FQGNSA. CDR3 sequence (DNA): TGTGCCAGCAGACTACCCGCCCGGGACATTCACACTGAAGCTTTCTTT. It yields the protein CASRLPARDIHTEAFF.

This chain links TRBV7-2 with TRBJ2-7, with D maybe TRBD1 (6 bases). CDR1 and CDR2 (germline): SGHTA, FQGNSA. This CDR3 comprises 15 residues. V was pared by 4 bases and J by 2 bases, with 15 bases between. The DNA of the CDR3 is TGTGCCAGCAGCTCTAGGGGGTCAATAGCCTACGAGCAGTACTTC. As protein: CASSSRGSIAYEQYF.

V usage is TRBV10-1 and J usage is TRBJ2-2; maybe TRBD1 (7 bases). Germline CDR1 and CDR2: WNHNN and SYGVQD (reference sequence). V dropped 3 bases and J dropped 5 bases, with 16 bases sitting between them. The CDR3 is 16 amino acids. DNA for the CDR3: TGCGCCAGCAGTGAAGGAGGGGGCGCCGGTACCGGGGAGCTGTTTTTT. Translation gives CASSEGGGAGTGELFF.

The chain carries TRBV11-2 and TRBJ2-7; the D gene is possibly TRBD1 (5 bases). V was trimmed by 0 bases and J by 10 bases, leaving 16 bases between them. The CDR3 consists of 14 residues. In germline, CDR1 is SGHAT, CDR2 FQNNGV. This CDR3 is CASSLDNIGAAQYF. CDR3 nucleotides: TGTGCCAGCAGCTTAGATAATATAGGGGCAGCTCAGTACTTC.

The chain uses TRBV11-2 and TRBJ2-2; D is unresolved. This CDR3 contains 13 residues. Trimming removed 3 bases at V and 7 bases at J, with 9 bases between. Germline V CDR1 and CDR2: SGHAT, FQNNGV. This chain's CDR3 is CASSFGVNGELFF. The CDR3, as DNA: TGTGCCAGCAGCTTTGGGGTTAACGGGGAGCTGTTTTTT.

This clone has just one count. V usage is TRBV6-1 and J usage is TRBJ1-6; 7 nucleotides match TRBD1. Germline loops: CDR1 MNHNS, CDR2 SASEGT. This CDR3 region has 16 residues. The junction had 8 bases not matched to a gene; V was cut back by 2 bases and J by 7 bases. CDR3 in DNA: TGTGCCAGCAGTGAAAGACAGGGTACACCAAATTCACCCCTCCACTTT. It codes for CASSERQGTPNSPLHF.

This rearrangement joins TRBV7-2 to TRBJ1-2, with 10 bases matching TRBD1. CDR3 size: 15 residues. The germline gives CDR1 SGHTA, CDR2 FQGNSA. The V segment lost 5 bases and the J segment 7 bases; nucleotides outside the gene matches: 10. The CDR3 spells CASSVNPGTGAGYTF. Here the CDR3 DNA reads TGTGCCAGCAGCGTTAACCCCGGGACAGGGGCTGGCTACACCTTC.

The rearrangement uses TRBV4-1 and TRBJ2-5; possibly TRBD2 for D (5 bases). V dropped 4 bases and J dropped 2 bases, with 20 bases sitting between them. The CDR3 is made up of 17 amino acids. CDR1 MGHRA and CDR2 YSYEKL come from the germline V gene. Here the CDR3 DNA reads TGCGCCAGCAGCCCAGGACCTTTAGCCCGACTACAAGAGACCCAGTACTTC. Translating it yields CASSPGPLARLQETQYF.

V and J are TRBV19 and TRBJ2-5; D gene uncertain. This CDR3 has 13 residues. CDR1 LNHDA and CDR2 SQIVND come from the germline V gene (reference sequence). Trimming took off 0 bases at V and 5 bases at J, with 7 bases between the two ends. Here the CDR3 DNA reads TGTGCCAGTAGTATAGATCACGGGGAGACCCAGTACTTC. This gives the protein CASSIDHGETQYF.